These T cell receptor beta chains were read from a single sample in a study of T cell changes during pregnancy in multiple sclerosis. Using immunoSEQ multiplex PCR, the repertoire was profiled, and TCRdb retains in-frame clones only, with some absent. The sample has approximately 44,000 clones, about nine tenths seen once; the top ten hold around 0.5%. The sample in question was CD4+ T cells from peripheral blood mononuclear cells, obtained in the second trimester of pregnancy. These TCRs come from a female donor in good health, enrolled as a control in a pregnancy study. CDR3s include the opening cysteine and the closing phenylalanine or tryptophan. Fields, in order: clone size, V gene, J gene, D gene, CDR3 protein, CDR3 DNA. The D gene is left open where the match is weak. Size values are once, few and many counts, or a class for expanded clones, and some rows have none.

-	TRBV27	TRBJ1-1	TRBD1	CASSKNRGDTEAFF	TGTGCCAGCAGCAAGAACAGGGGGGACACTGAAGCTTTCTTT
-	TRBV19	TRBJ2-1	-	CASSRNGIYNEQFF	TGTGCCAGTAGTAGGAACGGGATCTACAATGAGCAGTTCTTC
-	TRBV2	TRBJ1-1	TRBD1	CASSGQGVRKLFF	TGTGCCAGCAGTGGACAGGGCGTTCGGAAGCTTTTCTTT
-	TRBV15	TRBJ2-1	-	CATGGVFSINEQFF	TGTGCCACGGGCGGGGTCTTCTCCATAAATGAGCAGTTCTTC
few	TRBV7-2	TRBJ2-5	-	CASSIPGRPGETQYF	TGTGCCAGCAGCATACCTGGTCGCCCGGGAGAGACCCAGTACTTC
once	TRBV14	TRBJ1-5	-	CASSHGRGQPQHF	TGTGCCAGCAGCCATGGTAGGGGTCAGCCCCAGCATTTT
-	TRBV7-5	TRBJ1-5	-	CARADRVWCNQPQHF	TGTGCCAGAGCGGACAGGGTTTGGTGCAATCAGCCCCAGCATTTT
-	TRBV20-1	TRBJ2-7	-	CSARDQYEQYF	TGCAGTGCTAGAGATCAATACGAGCAGTACTTC
-	TRBV9	TRBJ2-1	TRBD1	CASSAPGQANNEQFF	TGTGCCAGCAGCGCCCCGGGACAGGCAAACAATGAGCAGTTCTTC
-	TRBV7-9	TRBJ2-3	TRBD2	CASRPGLAGEGINTDTQYF	TGTGCCAGCAGACCGGGACTAGCGGGAGAGGGGATCAACACGGATACGCAGTATTTT
-	TRBV9	TRBJ2-7	-	CASSPQGEVRGRGYEQYF	TGTGCCAGCAGCCCCCAGGGGGAGGTGAGGGGGCGCGGCTACGAGCAGTACTTC
-	TRBV7-7	TRBJ2-7	TRBD1	CASSLGQGSGYEQYF	TGTGCTAGCAGCTTAGGACAGGGGTCCGGATACGAGCAGTACTTC
-	TRBV7-2	TRBJ1-6	-	CASSLLNSPLHF	TGTGCCAGCAGCTTACTCAATTCACCCCTCCACTTT